This TCR beta chain originates from a study of neurological immune-mediated disorders. This clonotype has at least ten counts. TCRdb redid the calling of the 5' RACE reads with MiXCR, one entry per CDR3 protein. The table lists more than 75,000 distinct CDR3 sequences, roughly 3.3% of them singletons, with around 3.2% in the top ten. From germline, CDR1 is LGHNA and CDR2 YNFKEQ. The CDR3 consists of 15 residues. With 1 base clipped from V and 0 bases from J, the junction kept 2 bases outside the gene matches. The chain carries TRBV4-2 and TRBJ2-7; 8 bases fit TRBD2. This receptor was obtained from a woman aged 45-65 years with multiple sclerosis. The sample consisted of PBMCs. The CDR3 here is CASSQAGTSSYEQYF. The DNA of the CDR3 is TGTGCCAGCAGCCAAGCCGGGACTAGCTCCTACGAGCAGTACTTC.